The 6 T cell receptor beta chains given below trace back to one sample, sequenced in a study of blood T cell repertoires in COVID-19. Using immunoSEQ multiplex PCR, the repertoire was profiled, and TCRdb retains in-frame clones only, with some absent. The sample includes fewer than 90,000 clones, 78% of them seen just once. The sample comprised peripheral blood. The receptor source for this set is a man between 65 and 80 years old with COVID-19, enrolled during active disease.

This rearrangement joins TRBV6-5 to TRBJ1-2; TRBD1 agrees at 7 bases. V lost 8 bases, J lost 0 bases, and 3 bases stayed unmatched. There are 13 residues in the CDR3. The V gene's germline CDR1 is MNHEY and CDR2 SVGAGI. The CDR3 nucleotides read TGTGCCAGCCGGGACAGCTCTAACTATGGCTACACCTTC. It yields the protein CASRDSSNYGYTF.

V is TRBV9 and J is TRBJ1-2; 8 bases match TRBD1. The V and J ends lost 0 bases and 6 bases, in that order; junction bases with no gene match: 4. The CDR3 length is 14 residues. CDR1 is SGDLS and CDR2 is YYNGEE in the germline V gene. CDR3 sequence: CASSVGSGGNGYTF. The CDR3 DNA reads TGTGCCAGCAGCGTAGGGTCAGGGGGCAATGGCTACACCTTC.

This clone appeared many times. J is TRBJ1-5 and V is TRBV19; a possible D gene is TRBD1 (5 bases). The CDR3 loop spans 15 amino acids. The V end lost 6 bases, the J end lost 0 bases, and 12 bases lay between the germline ends. The V gene's germline CDR1 is LNHDA and CDR2 SQIVND (reference sequence). CDR3 protein: CASSRGGYSNQPQHF. The CDR3 DNA follows: TGTGCCAGTAGCCGGGGGGGGTATAGCAATCAGCCCCAGCATTTT.

This sequence joins TRBV7-8 and TRBJ2-1, with 7 bases identical to TRBD2. The CDR3 sequence is 13 residues long. J was trimmed by 7 bases and V by 1 base; bases with no gene match: 1. The germline CDR1 and CDR2 sequences are SGHVS and FQNEAQ. Here the CDR3 reads CASSLGGGNEQFF. Here the CDR3 DNA reads TGTGCCAGCAGCTTAGGGGGGGGGAATGAGCAGTTCTTC.

The chain joins TRBV19 to TRBJ2-7, with TRBD2 matching 12 bases. The germline V gene has CDR1 LNHDA and CDR2 SQIVND (reference sequence). Trimming removed 5 bases from V and 3 bases from J; junction bases left unmatched: 5. The CDR3 has 15 residues. Here the CDR3 reads CASSVGLAGIYEQYF. CDR3 bases: TGTGCCAGTAGTGTCGGACTAGCGGGGATCTACGAGCAGTACTTC.

This clone occurred once. This chain links TRBV11-2 with TRBJ1-3; D gene uncertain. V was cut by 5 bases and J by 1 base, with 9 bases left in between. The CDR3 has 14 amino acids. The germline V gene has CDR1 SGHAT and CDR2 FQNNGV. CDR3 nucleotide sequence: TGTGCCAGCAGCCGAGACACATCTGGAAACACCATATATTTT. Protein product: CASSRDTSGNTIYF.